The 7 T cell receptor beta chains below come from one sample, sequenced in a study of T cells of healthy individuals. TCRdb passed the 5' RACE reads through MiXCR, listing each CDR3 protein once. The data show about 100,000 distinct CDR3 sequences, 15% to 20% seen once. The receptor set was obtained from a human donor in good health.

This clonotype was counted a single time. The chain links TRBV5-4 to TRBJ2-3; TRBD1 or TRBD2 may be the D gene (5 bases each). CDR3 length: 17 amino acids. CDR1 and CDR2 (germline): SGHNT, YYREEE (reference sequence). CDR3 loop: CVSPGGRNEAYTDTQYF. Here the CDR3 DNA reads TGTGTCAGTCCTGGGGGAAGGAACGAGGCCTACACAGATACGCAGTATTTT.

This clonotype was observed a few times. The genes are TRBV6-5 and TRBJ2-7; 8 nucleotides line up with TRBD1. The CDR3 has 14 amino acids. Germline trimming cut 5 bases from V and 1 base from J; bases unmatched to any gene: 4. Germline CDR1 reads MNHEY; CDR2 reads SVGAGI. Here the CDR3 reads CASSNTGGSYEQYF. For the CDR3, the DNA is TGTGCCAGCAGTAATACAGGGGGTTCCTACGAGCAGTACTTC.

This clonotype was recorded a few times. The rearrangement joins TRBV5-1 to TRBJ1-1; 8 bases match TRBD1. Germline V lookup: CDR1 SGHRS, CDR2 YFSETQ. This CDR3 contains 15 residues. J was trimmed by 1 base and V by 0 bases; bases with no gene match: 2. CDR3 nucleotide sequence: TGCGCCAGCAGCTTGGGGGACAGGCGGAACACTGAAGCTTTCTTT. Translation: CASSLGDRRNTEAFF. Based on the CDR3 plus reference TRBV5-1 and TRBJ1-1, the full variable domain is KAGVTQTPRYLIKTRGQQVTLSCSPISGHRSVSWYQQTPGQGLQFLFEYFSETQRNKGNFPGRFSGRQFSNSRSEMNVSTLELGDSALYLCASSLGDRRNTEAFFGQGTRLTVV.

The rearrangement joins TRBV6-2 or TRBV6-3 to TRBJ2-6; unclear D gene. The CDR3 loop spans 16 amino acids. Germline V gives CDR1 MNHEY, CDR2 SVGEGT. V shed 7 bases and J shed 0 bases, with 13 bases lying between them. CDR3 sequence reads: CASNLPQPSGANVLTF. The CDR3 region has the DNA TGTGCCAGCAACTTGCCTCAGCCCTCTGGGGCCAACGTCCTGACTTTC.

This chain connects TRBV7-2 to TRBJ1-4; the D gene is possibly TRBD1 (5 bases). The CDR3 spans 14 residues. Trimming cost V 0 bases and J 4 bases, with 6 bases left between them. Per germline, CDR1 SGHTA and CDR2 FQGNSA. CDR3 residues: CASSLAGGNEKLFF. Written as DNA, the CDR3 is TGTGCCAGCAGCTTAGCGGGGGGTAATGAAAAACTGTTTTTT.

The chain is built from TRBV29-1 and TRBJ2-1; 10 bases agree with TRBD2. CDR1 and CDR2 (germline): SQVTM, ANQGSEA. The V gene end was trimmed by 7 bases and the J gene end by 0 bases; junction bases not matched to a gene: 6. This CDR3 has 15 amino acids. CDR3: CSARSGGSSYNEQFF. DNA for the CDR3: TGCAGCGCTCGTAGCGGGGGGAGCTCCTACAATGAGCAGTTCTTC.

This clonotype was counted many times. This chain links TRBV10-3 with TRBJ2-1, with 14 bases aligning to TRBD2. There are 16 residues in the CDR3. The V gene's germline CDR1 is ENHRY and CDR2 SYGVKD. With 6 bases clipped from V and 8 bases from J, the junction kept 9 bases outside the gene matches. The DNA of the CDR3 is TGTGCCATCAGCCGGACTAGCGGGGGGCCTACATATGAGCAGTTCTTC. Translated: CAISRTSGGPTYEQFF.